These 6 T cell receptor beta chains came from one sample sequenced in a study of sequential checkpoint blockade in melanoma. Regarding treatment: randomized to nivolumab then ipilimumab (arm A) or the reverse (arm B). Using immunoSEQ multiplex PCR, the repertoire was profiled, and TCRdb retains in-frame clones only, with some absent. The profile shows roughly 12,000 clones, over 75% of them singletons. This specimen consisted of CD8+ T cells sorted from blood (inferred from file names), obtained from a patient given nivolumab and ipilimumab in sequence. These receptors were collected from a human donor with melanoma.

The chain combines TRBV19 with TRBJ1-2; D possibly corresponds to TRBD1 (6 bases). Germline V gene data show CDR1 as LNHDA and CDR2 as SQIVND (reference sequence). Trimming shortened V by 5 bases and J by 8 bases, and 18 bases separated the two germline ends. The CDR3 is made up of 14 amino acids. CDR3 sequence reads: CASSEQGMINGYTF. The CDR3 nucleotides read TGTGCCAGTAGTGAACAGGGTATGATCAACGGCTACACCTTC.

This clone has just a few counts. The gene calls are TRBV27 and TRBJ1-1; TRBD1 might be the D (5 bases). Germline CDR1 MNHEY, CDR2 SMNVEV (reference sequence). This CDR3 is built from 13 residues. V dropped 6 bases and J dropped 3 bases, with 11 bases sitting between them. The CDR3 loop reads CASRPDSYTEAFF. In DNA form, the CDR3 reads TGTGCCAGCAGACCCGACAGCTACACTGAAGCTTTCTTT.

The chain recombines TRBV28 with TRBJ1-1; 9 nucleotides align to TRBD1. The CDR3 is made up of 14 amino acids. Germline V gene lookup returns CDR1 MDHEN and CDR2 SYDVKM. With V trimmed by 2 bases and J by 3 bases, 1 base remained unmatched. The CDR3 DNA follows: TGTGCCAGCAGTTTAAGACAGGGGGACACTGAAGCTTTCTTT. Translating gives CASSLRQGDTEAFF. Supplemented by reference TRBV28 and TRBJ1-1, the full variable domain reads DVKVTQSSRYLVKRTGEKVFLECVQDMDHENMFWYRQDPGLGLRLIYFSYDVKMKEKGDIPEGYSVSREKKERFSLILESASTNQTSMYLCASSLRQGDTEAFFGQGTRLTVV.

This rearrangement joins TRBV7-9 to TRBJ2-7, with 7 bases matching TRBD1. The CDR3 runs to 16 residues. CDR1 is SEHNR and CDR2 is FQNEAQ in the germline V gene (reference sequence). After removal of 4 bases from V and 1 base from J, the junction contained 10 bases not matched to a gene. CDR3 nucleotide sequence: TGTGCCAGCAGCTCCGTACAGGGGATTAGGTCCTACGAGCAGTACTTC. Amino acids: CASSSVQGIRSYEQYF.

This clone was seen only once. The J gene is TRBJ2-5, the V gene TRBV7-2, with 9 nucleotides matching TRBD1. CDR3 length: 14 amino acids. The germline CDR1 and CDR2 sequences are SGHTA and FQGNSA. Trimming removed 2 bases from V and 4 bases from J; junction bases left unmatched: 2. CDR3 protein: CASSLTGGGETQYF. The CDR3, as DNA: TGTGCCAGCAGCTTAACAGGGGGCGGAGAGACCCAGTACTTC.

The chain recombines TRBV5-4 with TRBJ2-6, with 9 bases lining up with TRBD1. The CDR3 is 16 amino acids. Germline V lookup: CDR1 SGHNT, CDR2 YYREEE (reference sequence). With V trimmed by 5 bases and J by 0 bases, 3 bases remained unmatched. The CDR3 sequence is CASSPDRGSGANVLTF. CDR3 nucleotides: TGTGCCAGCAGTCCGGACAGGGGCTCTGGGGCCAACGTCCTGACTTTC.